A selection of T cell receptor beta chains follows, all from one sample in a study of blood T cells in healthy people across ages. MiXCR, applied by TCRdb to the 5' RACE reads, yields one record per CDR3 protein. The sample has over a million distinct CDR3 sequences; roughly 40% are singletons. Specimen: blood. All receptors come from a woman in her late teens or twenties in good health. Each CDR3 is given with its conserved first and last residue. A D gene is named only where the DNA matches it firmly. Part of the rows lack a size; the others show once, few, many or a class for expanded clones.

D: TRBD2; size: NA; V: TRBV20-1; J: TRBJ2-3; CDR3: CSAREPGLAGEGTDTQYF; DNA: TGCAGTGCTAGAGAGCCGGGACTAGCGGGAGAAGGCACAGATACGCAGTATTTT
D: TRBD1; size: few; V: TRBV11-2; J: TRBJ1-1; CDR3: CASSPGDRGRVNTEAFF; DNA: TGTGCCAGCAGCCCTGGGGACAGGGGGCGGGTGAACACTGAAGCTTTCTTT
D: TRBD1; size: NA; V: TRBV2; J: TRBJ2-7; CDR3: CASSDTGVYEQYF; DNA: TGTGCCAGCAGTGACACAGGGGTCTACGAGCAGTACTTC
D: NA; size: few; V: TRBV12-3/TRBV12-4; J: TRBJ2-6; CDR3: CASSMRQSLSGANVLTF; DNA: TGTGCCAGCAGTATGAGACAGTCCCTCTCTGGGGCCAACGTCCTGACTTTC
D: TRBD2; size: NA; V: TRBV7-2; J: TRBJ2-1; CDR3: CASTPGTSGYYNEQFF; DNA: TGTGCCAGCACCCCGGGGACTAGCGGGTATTACAATGAGCAGTTCTTC
D: NA; size: few; V: TRBV6-1; J: TRBJ1-1; CDR3: CASSGPIFKTVFPTEAFF; DNA: TGTGCCAGCAGTGGACCAATCTTTAAGACAGTTTTTCCCACTGAAGCTTTCTTT
D: NA; size: NA; V: TRBV19; J: TRBJ1-2; CDR3: CASSPSRDGVYGYTF; DNA: TGTGCCAGTAGTCCGAGTCGAGACGGGGTCTATGGCTACACCTTC
D: TRBD2; size: few; V: TRBV6-2/TRBV6-3; J: TRBJ2-3; CDR3: CASGTSVWDLLSTDTQYF; DNA: TGTGCCAGCGGTACTAGCGTGTGGGACCTTCTTAGCACAGATACGCAGTATTTT
D: NA; size: NA; V: TRBV6-6; J: TRBJ2-3; CDR3: CASSYSFLITDTQYF; DNA: TGTGCCAGCAGTTACTCATTTCTGATCACAGATACGCAGTATTTT
D: NA; size: NA; V: TRBV7-7; J: TRBJ1-2; CDR3: CASTWAAGDYGYTF; DNA: TGTGCCAGCACCTGGGCGGCAGGGGACTATGGCTACACCTTC
D: NA; size: few; V: TRBV12-3/TRBV12-4; J: TRBJ2-6; CDR3: CASSFRGRAGANVLTF; DNA: TGTGCCAGCAGTTTCAGGGGAAGGGCTGGGGCCAACGTCCTGACTTTC
D: TRBD1; size: NA; V: TRBV28; J: TRBJ2-2; CDR3: CASSPDRASTGELFF; DNA: TGTGCCAGCAGCCCGGACAGGGCTTCCACCGGGGAGCTGTTTTTT
D: TRBD2; size: NA; V: TRBV7-9; J: TRBJ2-1; CDR3: CASSLQLAGAYEQFF; DNA: TGTGCCAGCAGCTTACAATTAGCGGGGGCTTATGAGCAGTTCTTC
D: TRBD2; size: NA; V: TRBV5-1; J: TRBJ2-5; CDR3: CASSPVAGFVETQYF; DNA: TGCGCCAGCAGCCCCGTAGCGGGATTCGTAGAGACCCAGTACTTC
D: NA; size: once; V: TRBV6-1; J: TRBJ1-6; CDR3: CASRRPGTPSGNSPLHF; DNA: TGTGCCAGCAGACGACCCGGGACGCCATCGGGTAATTCACCCCTCCACTTT
D: TRBD2; size: NA; V: TRBV15; J: TRBJ2-7; CDR3: CATSPLATLAGDLIYEQYF; DNA: TGTGCCACCAGCCCTCTAGCCACTCTAGCGGGGGATCTTATCTACGAGCAGTACTTC
D: NA; size: NA; V: TRBV7-6; J: TRBJ2-7; CDR3: CASSLPGKGYEQYF; DNA: TGTGCCAGCAGCTTACCGGGGAAGGGCTACGAGCAGTACTTC
D: NA; size: NA; V: TRBV6-1; J: TRBJ1-1; CDR3: CASRSLGTEAFF; DNA: TGTGCCAGCAGGTCCCTGGGCACTGAAGCTTTCTTT
D: TRBD2; size: NA; V: TRBV20-1; J: TRBJ2-5; CDR3: CSAQSGLAGGSLQETQYF; DNA: TGCAGTGCCCAATCGGGACTAGCGGGAGGGAGTCTCCAAGAGACCCAGTACTTC
D: NA; size: NA; V: TRBV7-3; J: TRBJ2-3; CDR3: CASSLTVLVGDTDTQYF; DNA: TGTGCCAGCAGCTTAACGGTTCTCGTGGGAGACACAGATACGCAGTATTTT
D: NA; size: NA; V: TRBV20-1; J: TRBJ1-2; CDR3: CSARGGEYGYTF; DNA: TGCAGTGCCCGAGGGGGGGAGTATGGCTACACCTTC
D: TRBD2; size: many; V: TRBV7-9; J: TRBJ2-5; CDR3: CASSFGGAGQETQYF; DNA: TGTGCCAGCAGCTTCGGGGGGGCCGGCCAAGAGACCCAGTACTTC
D: NA; size: NA; V: TRBV12-3/TRBV12-4; J: TRBJ2-1; CDR3: CASRHSHNEQFF; DNA: TGTGCCAGCAGGCACAGTCACAATGAGCAGTTCTTC
D: TRBD2; size: few; V: TRBV4-1; J: TRBJ2-1; CDR3: CASSPSSGRASYNEQFF; DNA: TGCGCCAGCAGCCCGTCAAGCGGGAGGGCATCCTACAATGAGCAGTTCTTC
D: TRBD2; size: NA; V: TRBV3-1; J: TRBJ2-3; CDR3: CASSHSAGGPDTQYF; DNA: TGTGCCAGCAGCCATTCTGCGGGAGGGCCAGATACGCAGTATTTT
D: NA; size: NA; V: TRBV18; J: TRBJ2-7; CDR3: CASSPPGGNSPRYEQYF; DNA: TGTGCCAGCTCACCACCTGGCGGGAACTCCCCCCGGTACGAGCAGTACTTC
D: NA; size: few; V: TRBV28; J: TRBJ2-4; CDR3: CASSRTGTGTGNIQYF; DNA: TGTGCCAGCAGTCGTACCGGGACGGGAACGGGGAACATTCAGTACTTC
D: NA; size: many; V: TRBV20-1; J: TRBJ2-1; CDR3: CSASGYYPSDEQFF; DNA: TGCAGTGCTAGTGGCTATTATCCCTCGGATGAGCAGTTCTTC
D: TRBD1; size: NA; V: TRBV19; J: TRBJ1-2; CDR3: CASTYGTGAYGYTF; DNA: TGTGCCAGTACATATGGGACAGGGGCCTATGGCTACACCTTC
D: NA; size: few; V: TRBV6-7; J: TRBJ1-5; CDR3: CASSHDLTVSNQPQHF; DNA: TGTGCCAGCAGCCATGATCTCACAGTTAGCAATCAGCCCCAGCATTTT
D: NA; size: NA; V: TRBV7-2; J: TRBJ1-5; CDR3: CASRPTFGNQPQHF; DNA: TGTGCCAGCAGACCGACGTTTGGCAATCAGCCCCAGCATTTT
D: NA; size: NA; V: TRBV28; J: TRBJ2-6; CDR3: CASSFFSGDGANVLTF; DNA: TGTGCCAGCAGTTTCTTTTCAGGGGATGGGGCCAACGTCCTGACTTTC
D: NA; size: many; V: TRBV7-3; J: TRBJ2-3; CDR3: CASGTSSTDTQYF; DNA: TGTGCCAGCGGGACCTCTAGCACAGATACGCAGTATTTT
D: TRBD2; size: NA; V: TRBV29-1; J: TRBJ2-1; CDR3: CSVEAGLAPSSYNEQFF; DNA: TGCAGCGTTGAAGCGGGACTAGCCCCGAGCTCCTACAATGAGCAGTTCTTC
D: TRBD1; size: NA; V: TRBV7-8; J: TRBJ2-5; CDR3: CASSFSAGGYEETQYF; DNA: TGTGCCAGCAGCTTCTCCGCAGGGGGCTATGAAGAGACCCAGTACTTC
D: NA; size: NA; V: TRBV2; J: TRBJ1-5; CDR3: CASSGEKGDGQPQHF; DNA: TGTGCCAGCAGCGGGGAAAAGGGAGATGGACAGCCCCAGCATTTT
D: TRBD2; size: NA; V: TRBV12-3/TRBV12-4; J: TRBJ2-3; CDR3: CASSPGLATSTDTQYF; DNA: TGTGCCAGCAGTCCCGGACTAGCGACTAGCACAGATACGCAGTATTTT
D: TRBD2; size: NA; V: TRBV6-6; J: TRBJ2-1; CDR3: CASTEGLAGNEQFF; DNA: TGTGCCAGCACCGAGGGACTAGCGGGCAATGAGCAGTTCTTC
D: NA; size: many; V: TRBV7-2; J: TRBJ2-7; CDR3: CASSLDVGQQYF; DNA: TGTGCCAGCAGCTTAGATGTCGGGCAGCAGTACTTC